The 9 T cell receptor beta chains below all came from one sample that was sequenced in a study of blood T cell repertoires in COVID-19 (dated by TCRdb to 2018 to 2021). Library construction relied on the immunoSEQ multiplex PCR assay. Imported from immuneACCESS, the table was reduced by TCRdb to in-frame sequences with V and J called. These copies leave out some clones; in studies compared against another copy, an unresolved V gene accounts for under half, and the cause of the remainder is not known. The sample contains about 220,000 clones, more than 75% of them found a single time. The top ten clones comprise about 5% of the sample. The sequenced sample consisted of peripheral blood. These receptors came from a woman in her seventies with COVID-19, enrolled during active disease.

This chain connects TRBV7-9 to TRBJ1-6, with D maybe TRBD1 (5 bases). Germline CDR1 is SEHNR and CDR2 is FQNEAQ (reference sequence). The CDR3 consists of 13 residues. V was trimmed by 1 base and J by 8 bases, leaving 6 bases between them. The CDR3 DNA reads TGTGCCAGCAGCTTAGAGGGGTATTCACCCCTCCACTTT. This translates into CASSLEGYSPLHF.

The chain joins TRBV7-2 to TRBJ1-5; the match to TRBD1 covers 9 bases. The V and J ends lost 2 bases and 3 bases, in that order; junction bases with no gene match: 2. CDR1 is SGHTA and CDR2 is FQGNSA in the germline V gene. The CDR3 is 15 amino acids. The CDR3 sequence: CASSLRTGDNQPQHF. The CDR3 DNA is TGTGCCAGCAGCTTAAGGACAGGGGACAATCAGCCCCAGCATTTT.

This clone was seen once. CDR3 bases: TGTGCCAGCAGCTTGAGACAGAGTCAGCCCCAGCATTTT. The encoded protein is CASSLRQSQPQHF. The rearrangement links TRBV5-8 to TRBJ1-5, with TRBD1 as a possible D gene (5 bases). The CDR3 extends over 13 amino acids. V lost 1 base, J lost 6 bases, and 8 bases lay in between. CDR1 is SGHTS and CDR2 is YDEGEE in the germline V gene.

This rearrangement joins TRBV4-3 to TRBJ1-6; 9 bases agree with TRBD1. The V gene's germline CDR1 is LGHNA and CDR2 YSLEER. The CDR3 sequence is 19 residues long. J lost 8 bases, V lost 0 bases, and 14 bases had no gene match. CDR3 sequence: CASSQDALLGQGNDSPLHF. CDR3 DNA: TGCGCCAGCAGCCAAGATGCTTTGTTAGGACAGGGGAACGATTCACCCCTCCACTTT.

This clone was seen only once. The V and J genes are TRBV19 and TRBJ2-1; D is ambiguous. The CDR3 sequence is 12 residues long. Trimming left V 6 bases short and J 9 bases short, with 12 bases between. Germline V gene lookup returns CDR1 LNHDA and CDR2 SQIVND (reference sequence). CDR3 protein: CASSSISTEQFF. DNA for the CDR3: TGTGCCAGTAGCTCAATCAGTACTGAGCAGTTCTTC.

The V and J genes are TRBV19 and TRBJ2-1; TRBD2 matches 11 bases. The V gene end was trimmed by 5 bases and the J gene end by 0 bases; junction bases not matched to a gene: 3. This CDR3 comprises 16 residues. Germline lookup yields CDR1 LNHDA and CDR2 SQIVND (reference sequence). CDR3 in amino acids: CASSPTSGSSYNEQFF. The CDR3 nucleotides are TGTGCCAGTAGTCCTACTAGCGGGAGCTCCTACAATGAGCAGTTCTTC. Together with reference TRBV19 and TRBJ2-1, the CDR3 gives the full variable domain: DGGITQSPKYLFRKEGQNVTLSCEQNLNHDAMYWYRQDPGQGLRLIYYSQIVNDFQKGDIAEGYSVSREKKESFPLTVTSAQKNPTAFYLCASSPTSGSSYNEQFFGPGTRLTVL.

The chain has TRBV5-4 and TRBJ2-7; 7 bases map to TRBD1. This CDR3 has 16 amino acids. The trim removed 3 bases at V and 1 base at J, leaving 10 bases unmatched. Germline-derived CDR1 and CDR2 are SGHNT and YYREEE (reference sequence). The CDR3 here is CASSSFRQGRSYEQYF. DNA of the CDR3: TGTGCCAGCAGCTCGTTTCGACAGGGTAGGTCCTACGAGCAGTACTTC.

The rearrangement links TRBV7-2 to TRBJ2-7, with TRBD1 identical over 7 bases. Germline V gives CDR1 SGHTA, CDR2 FQGNSA. The CDR3 is 15 residues long. Trimming removed 5 bases from V and 2 bases from J; junction bases left unmatched: 9. CDR3 protein: CASSTGQVRTYEQYF. CDR3 nucleotide sequence: TGTGCCAGCAGCACCGGACAGGTCCGAACCTACGAGCAGTACTTC.

V and J are TRBV7-9 and TRBJ1-5; TRBD1 matches at 7 bases. Germline V gives CDR1 SEHNR, CDR2 FQNEAQ (reference sequence). The CDR3 sequence is 15 residues long. After removal of 4 bases from V and 4 bases from J, the junction contained 7 bases not matched to a gene. CDR3 nucleotide sequence: TGTGCCAGCAGCTCCCAGGGGGGAAGGAATCAGCCCCAGCATTTT. Amino acid sequence: CASSSQGGRNQPQHF.